The 22 T cell receptor beta chains below all came from one sample that was sequenced in a study of human T cells and chemical hapten exposure. Time point described: pre-sensitization, week 0. The treatment is: therapeutic diphenylcyclopropenone sensitization with weekly scalp DPC. TCRdb re-derived calls from the RACE reads in MiXCR, one entry per CDR3 protein. The table includes tens of thousands of distinct CDR3 sequences, roughly a tenth detected once. Sequencing used whole blood, obtained in connection with sensitization to the hapten diphenylcyclopropenone (DPC). These receptors came from a woman in her thirties or forties with alopecia areata. Some clones in this sample may be carry-over from other donors' samples.

This clonotype was counted at least ten times. The chain combines TRBV24-1 with TRBJ2-7; 9 positions match TRBD1. The germline V gene has CDR1 KGHDR and CDR2 SFDVKD. Losses at the gene ends were 4 bases for V and 0 bases for J; bases not matched to a gene: 6. The CDR3 has 16 residues. CDR3 protein: CATSESGTGSSYEQYF. The CDR3 region has the DNA TGTGCCACCAGTGAGTCCGGGACAGGGAGCTCCTACGAGCAGTACTTC.

The chain joins TRBV5-1 to TRBJ2-5; 7 bases match TRBD2. CDR3 size: 15 residues. J was trimmed by 1 base and V by 5 bases; bases with no gene match: 8. CDR1 is SGHRS, CDR2 YFSETQ, per germline. The DNA for the CDR3 is TGCGCCAGCAGTTTAAGCGGGGCTCTCCAAGAGACCCAGTACTTC. It is translated as CASSLSGALQETQYF. The full variable domain, its missing parts supplied by reference TRBV5-1 and TRBJ2-5, is KAGVTQTPRYLIKTRGQQVTLSCSPISGHRSVSWYQQTPGQGLQFLFEYFSETQRNKGNFPGRFSGRQFSNSRSEMNVSTLELGDSALYLCASSLSGALQETQYFGPGTRLLVL.

This rearrangement joins TRBV7-9 to TRBJ2-5; D call uncertain. V dropped 2 bases and J dropped 2 bases, with 12 bases sitting between them. CDR1 is SEHNR, CDR2 FQNEAQ, per germline (reference sequence). The CDR3 is 15 residues long. The CDR3 DNA reads TGTGCCAGCAGCTTACGAGAGCTGCTTCAAGAGACCCAGTACTTC. Amino acid sequence: CASSLRELLQETQYF. Variable domain in full (rest from reference TRBV7-9 and TRBJ2-5): DTGVSQNPRHKITKRGQNVTFRCDPISEHNRLYWYRQTLGQGPEFLTYFQNEAQLEKSRLLSDRFSAERPKGSFSTLEIQRTEQGDSAMYLCASSLRELLQETQYFGPGTRLLVL.

The sample holds a few counts of this clonotype. The V and J genes are TRBV5-1 and TRBJ1-6; 7 nucleotides align to TRBD1. V was pared by 4 bases and J by 6 bases, with 7 bases of the junction left unmatched. In germline, CDR1 is SGHRS, CDR2 YFSETQ. The CDR3 spans 15 residues. Here the CDR3 reads CASSPETGLNSPLHF. CDR3 in DNA: TGCGCCAGCAGCCCTGAGACAGGGCTTAATTCACCCCTCCACTTT.

The V gene is TRBV6-2 or TRBV6-3, the J gene TRBJ2-1, with D perhaps TRBD1 or TRBD2 (5 bases each). The V gene's germline CDR1 is MNHEY and CDR2 SVGEGT. V dropped 6 bases and J dropped 7 bases, with 25 bases sitting between them. The CDR3 sequence is 17 residues long. The CDR3 is CASRAREMTRGRNEQFF. The CDR3, as DNA: TGTGCCAGCAGGGCCAGGGAAATGACCCGGGGTCGGAATGAGCAGTTCTTC.

Of note for this clonotype: This could be a read error, since a much larger clone is one nucleotide away. The gene calls are TRBV7-9 and TRBJ1-3; no reliable D call. There are 14 residues in the CDR3. Per germline, CDR1 SEHNR and CDR2 FQNEAQ (reference sequence). CDR3 in amino acids: CASSPGYSRNTIYF. The CDR3 DNA is TGTGCCAGCAGCCCTGGGTACTCTAGAAACACCATATATTTT.

At least ten counts were recorded for this clonotype. The V call is TRBV5-1, the J call TRBJ2-5, with 7 bases lining up with TRBD2. The CDR3 has 15 residues. Germline V gene data show CDR1 as SGHRS and CDR2 as YFSETQ. Trimming took 4 bases from V and 1 from J; bases not matched to a gene: 7. Written as DNA, the CDR3 is TGCGCCAGCAGCCCTTTACCGGGGGGCCAAGAGACCCAGTACTTC. Its protein is CASSPLPGGQETQYF.

This clonotype was picked up many times. The chain links TRBV4-3 to TRBJ1-5; no reliable D call. Germline V CDR1 and CDR2: LGHNA, YSLEER. Trimming took off 5 bases at V and 3 bases at J, with 8 bases between the two ends. This CDR3 contains 13 residues. DNA of the CDR3: TGCGCCAGCAGCGTCGGCCTCAATCAGCCCCAGCATTTT. Its translation: CASSVGLNQPQHF.

This clonotype has ten or more counts. The V gene is TRBV18, the J gene TRBJ1-1; D gene ambiguous. V lost 4 bases to trimming and J lost 6 bases, with 6 bases between them. Germline lookup yields CDR1 KGHSH and CDR2 LQKENI. The CDR3 contains 11 residues. The CDR3 loop reads CASSLRAEAFF. In nucleotides, the CDR3 is TGTGCCAGCTCACTAAGAGCTGAAGCTTTCTTT.

As concerns this clonotype: This clone may be a read error of a much larger clone one base away. Here the CDR3 omits its conserved ending phenylalanine or tryptophan, so a read error is the likely source. The chain is built from TRBV6-2 or TRBV6-3 and TRBJ2-1; the D gene is possibly TRBD1 (5 bases). Germline V gene sequence: CDR1 MNHEY, CDR2 SVGEGT. Trimming stripped 7 bases from V and 8 bases from J, with 18 bases between. This CDR3 is built from 14 residues. The DNA for the CDR3 is TGTGCCAGCACCAACCCCTCAGGGTTCCATGAGCAGTTCTCC. This sequence encodes CASTNPSGFHEQFS.

This clonotype was picked up many times. The CDR3 bases are TGTGCCAGCAACACACCTTTCACCTACGAGCAGTACTTC. Protein sequence: CASNTPFTYEQYF. The V and J genes are TRBV27 and TRBJ2-7, with no clear D. V was trimmed by 7 bases and J by 2 bases, leaving 12 bases between them. CDR3 length: 13 residues. The germline V gene has CDR1 MNHEY and CDR2 SMNVEV (reference sequence).

This clonotype was observed at least ten times. The chain recombines TRBV20-1 with TRBJ2-7; D is uncertain. This CDR3 contains 12 residues. Germline-derived CDR1 and CDR2 are DFQATT and SNEGSKA (reference sequence). The germline V and J ends were trimmed by 6 bases and 12 bases, with 21 bases remaining between them. CDR3 in DNA: TGCAGTGCCGTGGCAGACATCGCCCCACGGTACTTC. It encodes CSAVADIAPRYF.

This clonotype was observed at least ten times. The chain joins TRBV5-4 to TRBJ1-2; 9 bases align to TRBD1. With V trimmed by 4 bases and J by 3 bases, 10 bases remained unmatched. Per the germline V gene, CDR1 is SGHNT and CDR2 is YYREEE (reference sequence). The CDR3 sequence is 16 residues long. In DNA, the CDR3 is TGTGCCAGCAGCCCAGCACAGGGGGCTCTGGACTATGGCTACACCTTC. Its translation is CASSPAQGALDYGYTF. Full variable domain (rest looked up from reference TRBV5-4 and TRBJ1-2): ETGVTQSPTHLIKTRGQQVTLRCSSQSGHNTVSWYQQALGQGPQFIFQYYREEENGRGNFPPRFSGLQFPNYSSELNVNALELDDSALYLCASSPAQGALDYGYTFGSGTRLTVV.

This chain connects TRBV12-3 or TRBV12-4 to TRBJ2-1; D is unclear. The CDR3 is made up of 14 amino acids. Trimming cost V 8 bases and J 5 bases, with 16 bases left between them. The CDR3 spells CASSILTANNEQFF. Written as DNA, the CDR3 is TGTGCCAGCTCGATCCTTACTGCTAACAATGAGCAGTTCTTC.

This clonotype occurred a few times. The chain recombines TRBV19 with TRBJ1-1; no definite D call. Germline-derived CDR1 and CDR2 are LNHDA and SQIVND (reference sequence). The CDR3 totals 12 residues. V was trimmed by 8 bases and J by 2 bases, leaving 9 bases between them. For the CDR3, the DNA is TGTGCCAGTCGCGGATATAACACTGAAGCTTTCTTT. Amino acid sequence: CASRGYNTEAFF.

This clonotype has more than one count but fewer than ten. The chain recombines TRBV6-2 or TRBV6-3 with TRBJ2-7; D perhaps matches TRBD1 (5 bases). Looked up from germline, CDR1 is MNHEY and CDR2 is SVGEGT. The CDR3 runs to 15 residues. Trimming stripped 4 bases from V and 2 bases from J, with 15 bases between. The DNA for the CDR3 is TGTGCCAGCAGTTTCAGCTCGCAGGGAACCTACGAGCAGTACTTC. Its translation is CASSFSSQGTYEQYF.

At least ten counts were recorded for this clonotype. CDR3 in amino acids: CASSPIGHPSTDTQYF. The DNA of the CDR3 is TGTGCCAGCAGCCCCATTGGACATCCTAGCACAGATACGCAGTATTTT. The V gene is TRBV7-2, the J gene TRBJ2-3; maybe TRBD1 (5 bases). Germline V gene sequence: CDR1 SGHTA, CDR2 FQGNSA. V was trimmed by 5 bases and J by 0 bases, leaving 15 bases between them. The CDR3 contains 16 residues.

This clonotype was seen a few times. V usage is TRBV4-3 and J usage is TRBJ2-3; D remains unclear. Trimming shortened V by 1 base and J by 1 base, and 9 bases separated the two germline ends. Per the germline V gene, CDR1 is LGHNA and CDR2 is YSLEER. The CDR3 spans 15 residues. As DNA, the CDR3 is TGCGCCAGCAGCCAAGGCTCGGACCGCACAGATACGCAGTATTTT. Encoded protein: CASSQGSDRTDTQYF.

In its sample, this clonotype was seen many times. The chain uses TRBV7-2 and TRBJ2-3; 9 bases line up with TRBD1. This CDR3 comprises 16 residues. Germline loops: CDR1 SGHTA, CDR2 FQGNSA. Trimming at V came to 5 bases and at J to 4 bases, leaving 10 bases not matched to a gene. As DNA, the CDR3 is TGTGCCAGCAGCCCCGGGGGGACAGGGTCATCAGATACGCAGTATTTT. It is translated as CASSPGGTGSSDTQYF.

Turning to this clonotype: A single base separates this from a much larger clone, so it may be a read error. The V gene is TRBV12-2, the J gene TRBJ1-5; the D segment call TRBD1 is taken from the table without a DNA check. TRBV12-2 is a listed pseudogene. The CDR3 has 17 amino acids. CDR3 bases: TGTGCAAGTCGCCCGCGCCGTTACAAGTATAGCAATCAGCCCCAGCATTTT. Its protein is CASRPRRYKYSNQPQHF.

This clonotype was seen repeatedly, ten times or more. The V and J genes are TRBV28 and TRBJ2-1; 11 bases fit TRBD2. Germline trimming cut 5 bases from V and 4 bases from J; bases unmatched to any gene: 7. Germline V gene sequence: CDR1 MDHEN, CDR2 SYDVKM. This CDR3 is built from 16 residues. The CDR3 reads CASSLQVAGGYNEQFF. The DNA for the CDR3 is TGTGCCAGCAGTCTCCAGGTAGCGGGGGGGTACAATGAGCAGTTCTTC.

This clonotype appeared many times. The chain is built from TRBV12-3 or TRBV12-4 and TRBJ2-7, with TRBD1 identical over 9 bases. This CDR3 spans 16 amino acids. J gave up 4 bases and V 2 bases, and 9 bases lay outside the gene matches. The CDR3 here is CASSLYGGQGGYEQYF. CDR3 nucleotide sequence: TGTGCCAGCAGTTTATATGGGGGACAGGGTGGGTACGAGCAGTACTTC.